Included here is one T cell receptor beta chain sequence, with context. This record belongs to a study of T cell changes during pregnancy in multiple sclerosis. CDR1 is SGHNT, CDR2 YYREEE, per germline (reference sequence). This CDR3 contains 17 residues. V trimming: 3 bases; J trimming: 8 bases; junction bases outside the gene matches: 10. Profiled with immunoSEQ multiplex PCR; TCRdb holds only in-frame clones, not every one. This sample yields about 93,000 clones, of which 80% to 95% are seen a single time; about 2% belongs to the top ten. The V and J genes are TRBV5-4 and TRBJ2-1, with TRBD2 matching 14 bases. The input for sequencing was peripheral blood, taken after pregnancy. The source of this sequence is a female donor with multiple sclerosis, enrolled in a pregnancy study. The CDR3 nucleotides read TGTGCCAGCAGCTCGCTAGGGACTAGCGGGAGAGGCTATGAGCAGTTCTTC. This gives the protein CASSSLGTSGRGYEQFF. Combining the CDR3 with reference TRBV5-4 and TRBJ2-1 gives the whole variable domain ETGVTQSPTHLIKTRGQQVTLRCSSQSGHNTVSWYQQALGQGPQFIFQYYREEENGRGNFPPRFSGLQFPNYSSELNVNALELDDSALYLCASSSLGTSGRGYEQFFGPGTRLTVL.